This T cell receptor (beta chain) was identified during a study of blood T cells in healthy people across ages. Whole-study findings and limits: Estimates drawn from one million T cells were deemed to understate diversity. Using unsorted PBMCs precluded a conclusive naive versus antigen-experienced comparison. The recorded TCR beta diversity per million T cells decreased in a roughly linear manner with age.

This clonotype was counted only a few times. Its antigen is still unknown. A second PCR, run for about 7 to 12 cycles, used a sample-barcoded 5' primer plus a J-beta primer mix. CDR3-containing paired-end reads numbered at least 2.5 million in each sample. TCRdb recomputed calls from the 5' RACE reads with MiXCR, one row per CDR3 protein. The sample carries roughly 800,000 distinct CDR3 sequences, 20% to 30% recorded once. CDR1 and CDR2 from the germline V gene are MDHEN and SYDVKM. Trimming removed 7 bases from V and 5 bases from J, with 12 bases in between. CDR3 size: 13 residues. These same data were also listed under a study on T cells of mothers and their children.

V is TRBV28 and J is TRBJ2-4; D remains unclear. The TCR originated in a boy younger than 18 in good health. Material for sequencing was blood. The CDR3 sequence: CASKGNGQNIQYF. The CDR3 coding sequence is TGTGCCAGCAAAGGGAACGGCCAAAACATTCAGTACTTC.